These T cell receptor beta chains were read from a single sample in a study of OX40 agonist ivuxolimab in advanced cancers. Sequencing was performed with immunoSEQ multiplex PCR; in TCRdb, only in-frame clones are kept and a portion is missing. Of more than 35,000 clones in the sample, 80% to 90% were seen once. The sequences come from CD4+ or CD8+ T cells sorted from blood, collected in a trial of the OX40 agonist ivuxolimab. These receptors originate from an adult with an advanced solid tumor such as melanoma, head and neck, liver or kidney cancer. CDR3s include the opening cysteine and the closing phenylalanine or tryptophan. Each record gives: clone size, D gene, J gene, V gene, CDR3 DNA, CDR3 protein. The D gene is left open where the match is weak. Size values are once, few and many counts, or a class for expanded clones, and some rows have none.

size: NA
D: TRBD1
J: TRBJ1-2
V: TRBV10-1
DNA: TGCGCCAGCAGTGAAGACAGGGAGCGGGGCTACACCTTC
CDR3: CASSEDRERGYTF

size: NA
D: NA
J: TRBJ1-1
V: TRBV7-9
DNA: TGTGCTTCAAACCGGGGCAGCCTCACTGAAGCTTTCTTT
CDR3: CASNRGSLTEAFF

size: NA
D: NA
J: TRBJ1-2
V: TRBV14
DNA: TGTGCCAGCAGCCCTCGGACAGTCGATGGCTACACCTTC
CDR3: CASSPRTVDGYTF

size: NA
D: NA
J: TRBJ1-1
V: TRBV7-9
DNA: TGTGCCAGCAGCAGCGGGGCTAACTGGGGGACTGAAGCTTTCTTT
CDR3: CASSSGANWGTEAFF

size: few
D: NA
J: TRBJ1-1
V: TRBV29-1
DNA: TGCAGCGCGGGGGACTCTGAAGCTTTCTTT
CDR3: CSAGDSEAFF

size: once
D: NA
J: TRBJ1-5
V: TRBV2
DNA: TGTGCCAGCAGTGAGGGCGGCCTAGCCGAAAGGGGACCCCAGCATTTT
CDR3: CASSEGGLAERGPQHF

size: few
D: NA
J: TRBJ1-4
V: TRBV28
DNA: TGTGCCAGCAGTTTACTCAATGAAAAACTGTTTTTT
CDR3: CASSLLNEKLFF

size: few
D: NA
J: TRBJ2-7
V: TRBV5-1
DNA: TGCGCCAGCAGCTTGGGGCTCGGGCAGATCTCCTACGAGCAGTACTTC
CDR3: CASSLGLGQISYEQYF

size: NA
D: NA
J: TRBJ2-3
V: TRBV18
DNA: TGTGCCAGCTCACCTATATTGACAGAGAGGGGCACAGATACGCAGTATTTT
CDR3: CASSPILTERGTDTQYF

size: NA
D: NA
J: TRBJ1-4
V: TRBV19
DNA: TGTGCCAGTACCAATACCCTCGTCAGCCGTAATGAAAAACTGTTTTTT
CDR3: CASTNTLVSRNEKLFF

size: NA
D: TRBD1
J: TRBJ1-5
V: TRBV28
DNA: TGTGCCAGCAGCCCCGGATCCGGGACAGGGCTGTTTTCGAGCAATCAGCCCCAGCATTTT
CDR3: CASSPGSGTGLFSSNQPQHF

size: once
D: TRBD2
J: TRBJ2-3
V: TRBV5-4
DNA: TGTGCCAGCAGCCCCGGGGGGAGGTCTAGTGGGGGAAGCACAGATACGCAGTATTTT
CDR3: CASSPGGRSSGGSTDTQYF

size: once
D: NA
J: TRBJ2-3
V: TRBV6-1
DNA: TGTGCCAGCAGTGAAGCGCGGATGGCAGGGGGCACAGATACGCAGTATTTT
CDR3: CASSEARMAGGTDTQYF

size: NA
D: NA
J: TRBJ2-1
V: TRBV2
DNA: TGTGCCAGCATTTTTGGGACCTACAATGAGCAGTTCTTC
CDR3: CASIFGTYNEQFF

size: NA
D: NA
J: TRBJ2-1
V: TRBV6-1
DNA: TGTGCCAGCACTACAGAAGGGGGTCGGGACATTCAGTTCTTC
CDR3: CASTTEGGRDIQFF

size: NA
D: TRBD1
J: TRBJ2-7
V: TRBV9
DNA: TGTGCCAGCAGCGTATCCCCGTCGACAGGGACCTACGAGCAGTACTTC
CDR3: CASSVSPSTGTYEQYF

size: NA
D: NA
J: TRBJ1-5
V: TRBV19
DNA: TGTGCCAGTAGAGATACAGGCAATCAGCCCCAGCATTTT
CDR3: CASRDTGNQPQHF

size: NA
D: TRBD1
J: TRBJ1-1
V: TRBV18
DNA: TGTGCCAGCTCGGACTACAGGGGTTCTGAAGCTTTCTTT
CDR3: CASSDYRGSEAFF

size: NA
D: NA
J: TRBJ2-5
V: TRBV7-8
DNA: TGTGCCAGCAGTCCATGGGGGATCCAAGAGACCCAGTACTTC
CDR3: CASSPWGIQETQYF

size: NA
D: NA
J: TRBJ1-5
V: TRBV6-1
DNA: TGTGCCAGCAGTGAAGCGATCCCGGGTAGCAATCAGCCCCAGCATTTT
CDR3: CASSEAIPGSNQPQHF

size: once
D: NA
J: TRBJ2-3
V: TRBV11-2
DNA: TGTGCCAGCAGCCGTGGGGGGGCCGTAGATACGCAGTATTTT
CDR3: CASSRGGAVDTQYF

size: once
D: NA
J: TRBJ2-5
V: TRBV7-2
DNA: TGTGCCAGCAGCTTCTCAGTGGAGACCCAGTACTTC
CDR3: CASSFSVETQYF

size: NA
D: TRBD1
J: TRBJ2-7
V: TRBV5-6
DNA: TGTGCCAGCAATACCCCGGGACAGAGGAGCTCCTACGAGCAGTACTTC
CDR3: CASNTPGQRSSYEQYF

size: NA
D: NA
J: TRBJ1-4
V: TRBV13
DNA: TGTGCCAGCAGCCGGGGGCCCTCAGAAAAACTGTTTTTT
CDR3: CASSRGPSEKLFF

size: few
D: NA
J: TRBJ1-4
V: TRBV28
DNA: TGTGCCAGCAGCCCATTTAATCCAGGGACTAGGACCAGGAAGACAAATGAAAAACTGTTTTTT
CDR3: CASSPFNPGTRTRKTNEKLFF

size: NA
D: TRBD1
J: TRBJ2-5
V: TRBV7-3
DNA: TGTGCCAGCAGCTCACAGGGGGTTAGTCAAGAGACCCAGTACTTC
CDR3: CASSSQGVSQETQYF

size: few
D: NA
J: TRBJ1-1
V: TRBV18
DNA: TGTGCCAGCTGGAAGGGTCTGAACACTGAAGCTTTCTTT
CDR3: CASWKGLNTEAFF